The 30 T cell receptor beta chains below were found in one sample sequenced in a study of blood T cell repertoires in COVID-19. Profiled with immunoSEQ multiplex PCR; TCRdb holds only in-frame clones, not every one. Here the sample spans about 110,000 clones, 80% to 90% being singletons. Sequenced: peripheral blood. All receptors derive from a woman older than 75 with active or convalescent COVID-19.

This clone was seen just once. V gene TRBV6-5 combines with J gene TRBJ1-5; the D is unclear. This CDR3 contains 15 residues. Germline CDR1 and CDR2: MNHEY and SVGAGI. V dropped 6 bases and J dropped 5 bases, with 17 bases sitting between them. The CDR3 DNA follows: TGTGCCAGCAGCTCGCAGACTGCGGGCGATCAGCCCCAGCATTTT. Amino acid sequence: CASSSQTAGDQPQHF.

V is TRBV24-1 and J is TRBJ2-1; D is perhaps TRBD2 (5 bases). Between the trimmed V and J ends, which lost 8 bases and 2 bases, there was a span of 12 bases. From germline, CDR1 is KGHDR and CDR2 SFDVKD. The CDR3 sequence is 14 residues long. The CDR3 DNA is TGTGCCACCAAATCGGGGAGCACCTACAATGAGCAGTTCTTC. It encodes CATKSGSTYNEQFF.

The chain has TRBV5-4 and TRBJ1-4; no clear D gene. Germline V lookup: CDR1 SGHNT, CDR2 YYREEE (reference sequence). The CDR3 runs 14 residues. V gave up 4 bases and J gave up 5 bases, with 12 bases separating them. CDR3 amino acids: CASSPEAENEKLFF. The CDR3 bases are TGTGCCAGCAGCCCGGAGGCGGAGAATGAAAAACTGTTTTTT.

This clone was seen a single time. This chain connects TRBV5-7 to TRBJ1-4; the D gene is possibly TRBD1 (5 bases). TRBV5-7 is designated an ORF whose function remains uncertain. V dropped 0 bases and J dropped 1 base, with 10 bases sitting between them. There are 16 residues in the CDR3. CDR3 protein: CASSLEKGITNEKLFF. DNA for the CDR3: TGTGCCAGCAGCTTGGAAAAGGGGATAACTAATGAAAAACTGTTTTTT.

Points on this clone: At one of its ends the junction is not consistent with the germline gene, which may arise from a read error. The chain is built from TRBV7-7 and TRBJ1-4; no clear D. The germline gives CDR1 SSHAT, CDR2 FNYEAQ (reference sequence). CDR3 size: 14 residues. The CDR3 here is CASSPTGTNEKLFF. Written as DNA, the CDR3 is TGTGCTAGCAGCCCGACGGGAACTAATGAAAAACTGTTTTTT.

The gene calls are TRBV19 and TRBJ2-5; D is ambiguous. Trimming cost V 6 bases and J 5 bases, with 13 bases left between them. The germline gives CDR1 LNHDA, CDR2 SQIVND (reference sequence). The CDR3 runs 13 residues. CDR3 sequence reads: CASRGPLGETQYF. In DNA form, the CDR3 reads TGTGCCAGTAGGGGCCCTTTAGGTGAGACCCAGTACTTC. The full variable domain, with the rest looked up from reference TRBV19 and TRBJ2-5, is DGGITQSPKYLFRKEGQNVTLSCEQNLNHDAMYWYRQDPGQGLRLIYYSQIVNDFQKGDIAEGYSVSREKKESFPLTVTSAQKNPTAFYLCASRGPLGETQYFGPGTRLLVL.

This chain links TRBV6-6 with TRBJ2-7; tentative D call: TRBD2 (5 bases). V lost 4 bases and J 7 bases, leaving 8 bases between the germline ends. Germline CDR1 reads MNHNY; CDR2 reads SVGAGI (reference sequence). The CDR3 consists of 11 residues. The CDR3 DNA is TGTGCCAGCAGTTCCGGGGTTGAGCAGTACTTC. Protein: CASSSGVEQYF.

This sequence joins TRBV5-1 and TRBJ2-3, with TRBD2 matching over 9 bases. Looked up from germline, CDR1 is SGHRS and CDR2 is YFSETQ. The CDR3 runs 16 residues. V was pared by 3 bases and J by 4 bases, with 9 bases of the junction left unmatched. The CDR3 DNA sequence: TGCGCCAGCAGCTCCTTAGCGGGAGTAGGGGCAGATACGCAGTATTTT. Translation gives CASSSLAGVGADTQYF.

The chain is built from TRBV28 and TRBJ2-7; 8 bases are a match to TRBD2. V lost 7 bases to trimming and J lost 2 bases; unmatched junction nucleotides: 4. CDR3 length: 13 residues. The germline gives CDR1 MDHEN, CDR2 SYDVKM. In nucleotides, the CDR3 is TGTGCCAGCACCGGTAGCGGGACCTACGAGCAGTACTTC. This sequence encodes CASTGSGTYEQYF.

The V and J genes are TRBV9 and TRBJ2-7, with 14 positions matching TRBD2. After removal of 2 bases from V and 6 bases from J, the junction contained 4 bases not matched to a gene. This CDR3 comprises 15 residues. The germline V gene encodes CDR1 SGDLS and CDR2 YYNGEE. The CDR3 DNA reads as TGTGCCAGCAGCGTGGGACTAGCGGGAGAGGCCGAGCAGTACTTC. Encoded protein: CASSVGLAGEAEQYF.

The chain links TRBV5-4 to TRBJ2-2; 11 positions match TRBD1. V gave up 3 bases and J gave up 3 bases; unmatched junction bases: 4. The CDR3 contains 16 residues. Germline V gene data show CDR1 as SGHNT and CDR2 as YYREEE (reference sequence). As DNA, the CDR3 is TGTGCCAGCAGCTCCAGGACAGGGGGCGACACCGGGGAGCTGTTTTTT. Amino acid sequence: CASSSRTGGDTGELFF.

V and J are TRBV5-1 and TRBJ2-1, with D hard to call. V lost 3 bases to trimming and J lost 4 bases, with 17 bases between them. The CDR3 contains 16 residues. Germline CDR1 SGHRS, CDR2 YFSETQ. The CDR3 DNA follows: TGCGCCAGCAGCTCGGGTGATACGACTCCTTACAATGAGCAGTTCTTC. Residues: CASSSGDTTPYNEQFF.

The V gene is TRBV13, the J gene TRBJ2-3, with D possibly TRBD2 on 5 matching bases. This CDR3 spans 16 amino acids. Per the germline V gene, CDR1 is PRHDT and CDR2 is FYEKMQ (reference sequence). Deletions cut 3 bases from V and 2 bases from J, with 15 bases between. The chain's CDR3 is CASSLEVLRYTDTQYF. The CDR3 DNA reads TGTGCCAGCAGCTTGGAGGTCTTGAGGTACACAGATACGCAGTATTTT.

This chain uses TRBV3-1 (or the pseudogene TRBV3-2) with TRBJ1-1; the D is unclear. With 6 bases removed from V and 1 base from J, the gap between germline ends came to 12 bases. Germline assignment: CDR1 LGHDT and CDR2 YNNKEL (reference sequence). CDR3 length: 14 amino acids. The DNA for the CDR3 is TGTGCCAGCAGTCTAGGAGGCTGGAACACTGAAGCTTTCTTT. Translation gives CASSLGGWNTEAFF.

The genes are TRBV6-5 and TRBJ1-2, with D possibly being TRBD1 (6 bases). The CDR3 is made up of 16 amino acids. The V gene lost 0 bases and the J gene lost 1 base, with 12 bases spanning the gap. The V gene's germline CDR1 is MNHEY and CDR2 SVGAGI. The CDR3 region has the DNA TGTGCCAGCAGTTACTCGGGGGCGGGGGGTAACTATGGCTACACCTTC. Its protein product is CASSYSGAGGNYGYTF.

The chain links TRBV30 to TRBJ1-6, with D hard to call. Between the trimmed V and J ends, which lost 0 bases and 7 bases, there was a span of 16 bases. The V gene's germline CDR1 is GTSNPN and CDR2 SVGIG (reference sequence). The CDR3 consists of 16 residues. The CDR3 coding sequence is TGTGCCTGGAGTGTAAGCGGTGGGTACGGGAATTCACCCCTCCACTTT. Protein sequence: CAWSVSGGYGNSPLHF.

The V gene is TRBV20-1, the J gene TRBJ1-2, with no clear D. Trimming pared 3 bases from V and 3 bases from J, leaving 8 bases between. CDR3 length: 12 residues. From germline, CDR1 is DFQATT and CDR2 SNEGSKA (reference sequence). CDR3 in DNA: TGCAGTGCTAGTAACAGTGACTATGGCTACACCTTC. Amino acid sequence: CSASNSDYGYTF.

Only a few counts were recorded for this clone. This chain connects TRBV7-3 to TRBJ1-6; a possible D gene is TRBD1 (6 bases). With 10 bases removed from V and 7 bases from J, the gap between germline ends came to 17 bases. There are 14 residues in the CDR3. Germline V gene data show CDR1 as SGHTA and CDR2 as FQGTGA. The CDR3 spells CATGGWQGNSPLHF. CDR3 DNA sequence: TGTGCCACAGGTGGGTGGCAGGGGAATTCACCCCTCCACTTT.

The rearrangement uses TRBV24-1 and TRBJ2-3, with TRBD1 matching 8 bases. V lost 3 bases, J lost 1 base, and 14 bases stayed unmatched. Germline V gene lookup returns CDR1 KGHDR and CDR2 SFDVKD. This CDR3 contains 19 residues. Written as DNA, the CDR3 is TGTGCCACCAGTGATCGCGCCGGGACAGGCTCCCTTGGCACAGATACGCAGTATTTT. The encoded protein is CATSDRAGTGSLGTDTQYF.

The chain employs TRBV28 and TRBJ2-3, with 11 bases matching TRBD2. V shed 2 bases and J 4 bases; nucleotides not matched to a gene: 5. The germline CDR1 and CDR2 sequences are MDHEN and SYDVKM. CDR3 length: 16 residues. The CDR3 is CASSLLLAGGADTQYF. The CDR3, as DNA: TGTGCCAGCAGTTTACTTCTAGCGGGAGGAGCAGATACGCAGTATTTT. Filled out from reference TRBV28 and TRBJ2-3, the complete variable domain reads DVKVTQSSRYLVKRTGEKVFLECVQDMDHENMFWYRQDPGLGLRLIYFSYDVKMKEKGDIPEGYSVSREKKERFSLILESASTNQTSMYLCASSLLLAGGADTQYFGPGTRLTVL.

CDR3 coding DNA: TGTGCTAGTGGTTTGGGACTAGCGGCCCCAGAGACCCAGTACTTC. Translation: CASGLGLAAPETQYF. V is TRBV12-5 and J is TRBJ2-5; TRBD2 matches at 9 bases. This CDR3 has 15 amino acids. Germline CDR1 LGHNT, CDR2 FRNRAP. Trimming cost V 1 base and J 4 bases; bases outside gene matches: 4. The full variable domain, completed using reference TRBV12-5 and TRBJ2-5, is DARVTQTPRHKVTEMGQEVTMRCQPILGHNTVFWYRQTMMQGLELLAYFRNRAPLDDSGMPKDRFSAEMPDATLATLKIQPSEPRDSAVYFCASGLGLAAPETQYFGPGTRLLVL.

The rearrangement joins TRBV7-3 to TRBJ2-2; the match to TRBD2 covers 12 bases. Per the germline V gene, CDR1 is SGHTA and CDR2 is FQGTGA. The ends lost 3 bases at V and 7 bases at J; junction bases unmatched: 3. The CDR3 length is 15 residues. The CDR3, as DNA: TGTGCCAGCAGCTTGACTAGCGGGAGTGGCGGGGAGCTGTTTTTT. Translated: CASSLTSGSGGELFF.

The genes are TRBV4-2 and TRBJ2-1, with unresolved D. V lost 1 base and J lost 6, with 4 bases in between. Germline loops: CDR1 LGHNA, CDR2 YNFKEQ. The CDR3 contains 12 residues. The CDR3 DNA sequence: TGTGCCAGCAGCCAAGCGGGCAATGAGCAGTTCTTC. It is translated as CASSQAGNEQFF.

This chain's CDR3 is CASSPPGTSGTYEQYF. The CDR3 coding sequence is TGCGCCAGCAGCCCCCCTGGTACTAGCGGCACCTACGAGCAGTACTTC. The chain links TRBV5-1 to TRBJ2-7; 8 bases are shared with TRBD2. The CDR3 consists of 16 residues. V shed 4 bases and J 2 bases; nucleotides not matched to a gene: 11. Germline V CDR1 and CDR2: SGHRS, YFSETQ.

V gene TRBV18 combines with J gene TRBJ1-1; TRBD1 might be the D (5 bases). V shed 6 bases and J shed 3 bases, with 14 bases lying between them. Germline CDR1 is KGHSH and CDR2 is LQKENI. The length of the CDR3 is 14 residues. The CDR3 DNA reads as TGTGCCAGCTCCCTACAAGGGGCTGACACTGAAGCTTTCTTT. Translating it yields CASSLQGADTEAFF.

This sequence joins TRBV7-2 and TRBJ2-5, with 11 bases identical to TRBD1. CDR3 size: 19 residues. Trimming removed 5 bases from V and 2 bases from J; junction bases left unmatched: 16. Germline V gene sequence: CDR1 SGHTA, CDR2 FQGNSA. The CDR3 bases are TGTGCCAGCAGCCGGAGGACAGGGGGCGTCGGGAGGGTACAAGAGACCCAGTACTTC. Its translation: CASSRRTGGVGRVQETQYF.

This clone appeared a few times. The chain links TRBV9 to TRBJ1-4; tentative D call: TRBD1 (6 bases). Germline lookup yields CDR1 SGDLS and CDR2 YYNGEE. CDR3 length equals 17 residues. V gave up 7 bases and J gave up 5 bases, with 24 bases separating them. The CDR3: CASASGAGALPNEKLFF. CDR3 DNA sequence: TGTGCCAGCGCAAGCGGGGCAGGGGCCCTCCCCAATGAAAAACTGTTTTTT.

The chain couples TRBV5-1 to TRBJ2-1; 12 nucleotides match TRBD2. Germline lookup yields CDR1 SGHRS and CDR2 YFSETQ. The CDR3 contains 15 residues. J was trimmed by 5 bases and V by 3 bases; bases with no gene match: 3. The CDR3 sequence: CASSWTSGDHNEQFF. The CDR3 DNA follows: TGCGCCAGCAGCTGGACTAGCGGGGACCACAATGAGCAGTTCTTC.

The chain couples TRBV9 to TRBJ1-4; the D is unclear. Germline V lookup: CDR1 SGDLS, CDR2 YYNGEE. This CDR3 is 13 amino acids long. V gave up 4 bases and J gave up 8 bases, with 12 bases separating them. The CDR3 sequence is CASSTPAGEKLFF. Here the CDR3 DNA reads TGTGCCAGCAGCACCCCGGCGGGAGAAAAACTGTTTTTT.

The chain employs TRBV19 and TRBJ2-1; TRBD2 matches at 9 bases. Germline CDR1 LNHDA, CDR2 SQIVND (reference sequence). There are 15 residues in the CDR3. With 3 bases clipped from V and 9 bases from J, the junction kept 9 bases outside the gene matches. The CDR3 is CASSMVIAGVAEQFF. The CDR3 DNA sequence: TGTGCCAGTAGTATGGTAATAGCGGGAGTGGCTGAGCAGTTCTTC. Full variable domain (outside the CDR3, taken from reference TRBV19 and TRBJ2-1): DGGITQSPKYLFRKEGQNVTLSCEQNLNHDAMYWYRQDPGQGLRLIYYSQIVNDFQKGDIAEGYSVSREKKESFPLTVTSAQKNPTAFYLCASSMVIAGVAEQFFGPGTRLTVL.